This T cell receptor beta chain was sequenced in a study of cytotoxic CD8 clonotypes in ibrutinib-treated CLL. Across the whole study: After a median of about six years, roughly 14 patients stayed remitted and 12 progressed; responses had been partial in roughly 25 and complete in 2. General study points: Against age-matched healthy donors, baseline clonality ran higher and tracked circulating CD8+ T-cell counts. Clonality increased with ibrutinib response but returned toward baseline at progression.

Sequencing was performed with immunoSEQ multiplex PCR; in TCRdb, only in-frame clones are kept and a portion is missing. The sample lists around 310,000 clones, 80% seen once, with 6.5% to 8.5% in the top ten. The CDR3 sequence is 16 residues long. Germline CDR1 reads SGDLS; CDR2 reads YYNGEE. With 2 bases removed from V and 0 bases from J, the gap between germline ends came to 12 bases. In the case of this clone: Its antigen is as yet unknown.

This TCR came from a human donor with chronic lymphocytic leukemia. This specimen consisted of PBMCs, obtained before ibrutinib treatment. The J gene is TRBJ2-1, the V gene TRBV9; D possibly corresponds to TRBD2 (6 bases). CDR3 sequence reads: CASSVWAGSSYNEQFF. The DNA for the CDR3 is TGTGCCAGCAGCGTGTGGGCGGGGAGCTCCTACAATGAGCAGTTCTTC.